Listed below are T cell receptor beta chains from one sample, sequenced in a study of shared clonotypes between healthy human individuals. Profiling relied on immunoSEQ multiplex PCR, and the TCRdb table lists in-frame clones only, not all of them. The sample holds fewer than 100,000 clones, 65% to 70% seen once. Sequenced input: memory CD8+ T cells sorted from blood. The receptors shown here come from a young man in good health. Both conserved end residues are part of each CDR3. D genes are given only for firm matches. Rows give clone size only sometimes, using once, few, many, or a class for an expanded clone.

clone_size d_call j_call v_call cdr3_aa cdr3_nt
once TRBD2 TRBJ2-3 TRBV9 CASSVESAGVRTDTQYF TGTGCCAGCAGCGTAGAATCCGCGGGAGTGCGTACAGATACGCAGTATTTT
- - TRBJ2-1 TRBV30 CAWSVPGSVSSQFF TGTGCCTGGAGTGTACCCGGGAGTGTCTCCTCACAGTTCTTC
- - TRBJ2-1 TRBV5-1 CASTQGGYNEQFF TGCGCCAGCACTCAGGGGGGCTACAATGAGCAGTTCTTC
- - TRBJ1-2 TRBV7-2 CASSFLSGQLRNYGYTF TGTGCCAGCAGCTTCCTCTCTGGACAGCTCCGTAACTATGGCTACACCTTC
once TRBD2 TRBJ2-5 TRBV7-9 CASSLGGRTETQYF TGTGCCAGCAGCTTAGGCGGGAGGACAGAGACCCAGTACTTC
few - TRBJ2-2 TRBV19 CASSVRATGELFF TGTGCCAGTAGTGTGCGGGCCACCGGGGAGCTGTTTTTT
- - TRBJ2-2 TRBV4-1 CASSHNLLDHTGELFF TGCGCCAGCAGCCACAACTTACTAGATCACACCGGGGAGCTGTTTTTT
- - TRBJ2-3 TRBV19 CASSSPLGGDTDTQYF TGTGCCAGTAGTTCTCCGTTGGGGGGTGATACAGATACGCAGTATTTT
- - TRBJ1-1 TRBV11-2 CASTGGTEAFF TGTGCCAGCACAGGAGGCACTGAAGCTTTCTTT
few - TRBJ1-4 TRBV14 CASSQDFSETTNEKLFF TGTGCCAGCAGCCAAGACTTCAGTGAGACAACTAATGAAAAACTGTTTTTT
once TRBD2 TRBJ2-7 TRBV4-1 CASSPSGTSGTYEQYF TGCGCCAGCAGCCCCTCCGGGACTAGCGGGACCTACGAGCAGTACTTC
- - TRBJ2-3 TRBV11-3 CASSRSIDDTDTQYF TGTGCCAGCAGCCGGTCTATAGATGACACAGATACGCAGTATTTT
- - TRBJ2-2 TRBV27 CASSLGTVRTGELFF TGTGCCAGCAGTTTAGGGACTGTACGCACCGGGGAGCTGTTTTTT
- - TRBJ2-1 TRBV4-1 CASRNAGEQFF TGCGCCAGCAGAAACGCAGGTGAGCAGTTCTTC
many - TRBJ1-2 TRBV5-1 CASSSEEGAYGYTF TGCGCCAGCAGCTCAGAAGAAGGGGCCTATGGCTACACCTTC
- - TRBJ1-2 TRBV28 CASSDSGTVYGYTF TGTGCCAGCTCGGATTCAGGAACAGTTTATGGCTACACCTTC
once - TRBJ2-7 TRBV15 CATSRDQSYEQYF TGTGCCACCAGCAGAGATCAGAGTTACGAGCAGTACTTC
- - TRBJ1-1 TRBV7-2 CASDPLEGMSTEAFF TGTGCCAGCGACCCGCTGGAGGGGATGAGCACTGAAGCTTTCTTT
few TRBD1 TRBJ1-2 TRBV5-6 CASSGQGNYGYTF TGTGCCAGCTCTGGACAGGGTAACTATGGCTACACCTTC
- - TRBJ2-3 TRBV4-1 CASSRDPDRHTDTQYF TGCGCCAGCAGCCGCGACCCAGACAGACACACAGATACGCAGTATTTT
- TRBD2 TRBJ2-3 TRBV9 CASSVGLREGPDTQYF TGTGCCAGCAGCGTAGGTTTGCGGGAGGGCCCAGATACGCAGTATTTT
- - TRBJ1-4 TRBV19 CASSISRGHPNEKLFF TGTGCCAGTAGTATATCTCGGGGACATCCGAATGAAAAACTGTTTTTT
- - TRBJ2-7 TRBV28 CASRGRVSSYEQYF TGTGCCAGCAGGGGGCGGGTGAGCTCCTACGAGCAGTACTTC
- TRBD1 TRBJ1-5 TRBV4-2 CASSQEQGASDQPQHF TGTGCCAGCAGCCAAGAGCAGGGGGCATCTGATCAGCCCCAGCATTTT
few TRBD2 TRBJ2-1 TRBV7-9 CASSLYGLAGPYNEQFF TGTGCCAGCAGCTTGTACGGACTAGCGGGTCCCTACAATGAGCAGTTCTTC
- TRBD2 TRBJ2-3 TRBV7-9 CASSFHPRTSGSYLYF TGTGCCAGCAGCTTCCACCCTAGGACTAGCGGGAGTTATTTGTATTTT
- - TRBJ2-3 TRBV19 CASSIIETGGTDTQYF TGTGCCAGTAGTATAATTGAGACAGGAGGCACAGATACGCAGTATTTT
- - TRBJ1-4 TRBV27 CASSSGAVREKLFF TGTGCCAGCAGTTCAGGGGCTGTGAGGGAAAAACTGTTTTTT
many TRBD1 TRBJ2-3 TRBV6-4 CASSGTGGTDTQYF TGTGCCAGCAGCGGGACAGGGGGCACAGATACGCAGTATTTT